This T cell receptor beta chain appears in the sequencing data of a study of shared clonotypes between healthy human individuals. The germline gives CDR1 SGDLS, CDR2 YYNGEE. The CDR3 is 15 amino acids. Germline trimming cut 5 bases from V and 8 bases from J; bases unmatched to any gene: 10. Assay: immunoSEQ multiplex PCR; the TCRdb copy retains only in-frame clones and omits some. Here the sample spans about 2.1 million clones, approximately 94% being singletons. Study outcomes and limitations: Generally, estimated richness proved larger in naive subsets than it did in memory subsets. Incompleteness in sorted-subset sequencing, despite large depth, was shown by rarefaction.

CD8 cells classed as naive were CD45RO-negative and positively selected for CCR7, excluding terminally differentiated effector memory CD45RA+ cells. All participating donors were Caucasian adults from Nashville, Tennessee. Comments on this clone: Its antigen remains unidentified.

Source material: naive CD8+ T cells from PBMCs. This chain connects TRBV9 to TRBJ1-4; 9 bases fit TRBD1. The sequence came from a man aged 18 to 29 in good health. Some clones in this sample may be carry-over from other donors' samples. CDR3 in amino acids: CASSESGTGTEKLFF. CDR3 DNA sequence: TGTGCCAGCAGTGAATCCGGGACAGGGACGGAAAAACTGTTTTTT.